This TCR beta chain derives from a study of T-cell reconstitution after alpha-beta-depleted transplantation in children. TCRbeta library construction was performed incorporating unique molecular identifiers. Each CDR3 protein is one row after TCRdb ran MiXCR on the PCR reads. The table has 400,000 to 500,000 distinct CDR3 sequences, roughly a tenth seen once; the top ten hold about 5%. This clonotype has a handful of counts. The CDR3 runs to 16 residues. The germline V gene encodes CDR1 SGHTA and CDR2 FQGNSA. The germline V and J ends were trimmed by 5 bases and 6 bases, with 19 bases remaining between them.

The gene calls are TRBV7-2 and TRBJ2-2, with a possible D match to TRBD2 (6 bases). The input for sequencing was PBMCs from the stem cell graft donor, taken from the stem cell graft. This sequence was found in a human donor who donated a stem cell graft to a child with acute myeloid leukemia. CDR3 in DNA: TGTGCCAGCAGCCGCGGGACCCGTATAGGCGCCGGGGAGCTGTTTTTT. Protein product: CASSRGTRIGAGELFF. The entire variable domain, with the rest obtained from reference TRBV7-2 and TRBJ2-2, is as follows: GAGVSQSPSNKVTEKGKDVELRCDPISGHTALYWYRQSLGQGLEFLIYFQGNSAPDKSGLPSDRFSAERTGGSVSTLTIQRTQQEDSAVYLCASSRGTRIGAGELFFGEGSRLTVL.